This T cell receptor beta chain was recorded in a study of blood T cell repertoires in COVID-19. The V end lost 0 bases, the J end lost 7 bases, and 22 bases lay between the germline ends. The CDR3 has 17 residues. Germline V gives CDR1 SGDLS, CDR2 YYNGEE. Method: immunoSEQ multiplex PCR; TCRdb's copy keeps in-frame clones and lacks some. The table lists 130,000 or so clones, roughly 88% of them singletons. The chain combines TRBV9 with TRBJ1-2; D gene unclear. This TCR was sampled from a man between 35 and 55 years old with acute or convalescent COVID-19. The sample taken for sequencing was peripheral blood. The CDR3 DNA reads as TGTGCCAGCAGCGTAGCTCAAGACGCGGGAGCCCTCCTTGGCTACACCTTC. Protein product: CASSVAQDAGALLGYTF.